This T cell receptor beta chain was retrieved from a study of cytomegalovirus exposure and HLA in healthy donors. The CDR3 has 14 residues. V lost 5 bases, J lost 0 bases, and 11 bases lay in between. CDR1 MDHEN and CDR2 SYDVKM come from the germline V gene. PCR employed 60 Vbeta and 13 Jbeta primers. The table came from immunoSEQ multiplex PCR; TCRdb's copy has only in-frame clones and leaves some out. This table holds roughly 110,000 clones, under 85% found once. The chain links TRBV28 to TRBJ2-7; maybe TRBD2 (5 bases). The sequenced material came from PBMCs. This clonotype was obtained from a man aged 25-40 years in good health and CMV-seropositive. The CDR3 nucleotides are TGTGCCAGCAGTACCGGGATTAGCTCCTACGAGCAGTACTTC. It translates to CASSTGISSYEQYF.